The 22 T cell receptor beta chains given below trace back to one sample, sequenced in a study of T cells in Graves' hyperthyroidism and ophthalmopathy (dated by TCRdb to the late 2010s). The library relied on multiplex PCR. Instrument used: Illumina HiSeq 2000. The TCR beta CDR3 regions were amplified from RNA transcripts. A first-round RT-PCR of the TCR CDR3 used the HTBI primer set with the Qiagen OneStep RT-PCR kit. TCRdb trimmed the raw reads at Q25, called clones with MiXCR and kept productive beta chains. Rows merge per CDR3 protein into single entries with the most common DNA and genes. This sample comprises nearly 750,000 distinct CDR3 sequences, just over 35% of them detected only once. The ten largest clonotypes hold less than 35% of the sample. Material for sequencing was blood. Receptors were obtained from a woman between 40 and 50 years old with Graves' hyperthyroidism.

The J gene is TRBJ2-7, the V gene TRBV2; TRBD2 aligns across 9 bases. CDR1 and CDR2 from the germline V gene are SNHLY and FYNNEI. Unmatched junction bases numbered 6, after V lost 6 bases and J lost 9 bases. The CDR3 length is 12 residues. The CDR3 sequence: CASRVAGDTQYF. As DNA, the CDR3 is TGTGCCAGCAGGGTAGCGGGGGATACGCAGTACTTC.

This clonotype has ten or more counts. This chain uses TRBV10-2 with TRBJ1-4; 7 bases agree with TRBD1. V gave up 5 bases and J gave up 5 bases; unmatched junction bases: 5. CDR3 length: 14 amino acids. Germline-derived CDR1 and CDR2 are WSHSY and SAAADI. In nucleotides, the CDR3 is TGCGCCAGCAGTCCCGGGACAGAGAATGAAAAACTGTTTTTT. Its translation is CASSPGTENEKLFF.

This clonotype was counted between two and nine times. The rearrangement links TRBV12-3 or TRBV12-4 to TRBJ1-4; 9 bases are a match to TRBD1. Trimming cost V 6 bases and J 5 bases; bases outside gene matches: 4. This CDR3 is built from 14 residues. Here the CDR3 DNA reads TGTGCCAGCAGGGCCGGGACAGGGAATGAAAAACTGTTTTTT. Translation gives CASRAGTGNEKLFF.

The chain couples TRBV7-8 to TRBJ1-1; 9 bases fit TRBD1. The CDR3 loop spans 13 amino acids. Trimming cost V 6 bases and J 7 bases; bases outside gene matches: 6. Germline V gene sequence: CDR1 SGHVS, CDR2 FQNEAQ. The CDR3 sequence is CASRRRTGVEAFF. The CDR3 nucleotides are TGTGCCAGCAGGCGTAGGACAGGGGTTGAAGCTTTCTTT.

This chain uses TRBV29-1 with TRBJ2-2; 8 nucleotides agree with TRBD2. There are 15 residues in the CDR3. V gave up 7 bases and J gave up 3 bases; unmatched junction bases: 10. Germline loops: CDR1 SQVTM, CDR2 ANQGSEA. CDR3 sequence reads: CSARSGGRYTGELFF. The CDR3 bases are TGCAGCGCCCGATCGGGGGGGCGGTACACCGGGGAGCTGTTTTTT.

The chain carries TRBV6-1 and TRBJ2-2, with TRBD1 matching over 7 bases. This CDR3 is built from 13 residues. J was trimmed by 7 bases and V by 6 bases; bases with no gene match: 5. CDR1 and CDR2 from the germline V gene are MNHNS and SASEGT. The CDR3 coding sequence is TGTGCCAGCAGGATACAGGGGAACGGGGAGCTGTTTTTT. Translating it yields CASRIQGNGELFF.

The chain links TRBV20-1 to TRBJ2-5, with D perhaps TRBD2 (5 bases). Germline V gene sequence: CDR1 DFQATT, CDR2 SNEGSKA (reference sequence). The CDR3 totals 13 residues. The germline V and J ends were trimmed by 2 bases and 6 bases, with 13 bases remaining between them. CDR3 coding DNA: TGCAGTGCTAGAACAAGCGCCGGGAAGACCCAGTACTTC. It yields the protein CSARTSAGKTQYF.

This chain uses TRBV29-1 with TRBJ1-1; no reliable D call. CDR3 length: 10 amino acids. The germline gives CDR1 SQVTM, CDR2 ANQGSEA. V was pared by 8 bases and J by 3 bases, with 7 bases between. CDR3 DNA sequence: TGCAGCCCGGTGCACACTGAAGCTTTCTTT. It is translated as CSPVHTEAFF.

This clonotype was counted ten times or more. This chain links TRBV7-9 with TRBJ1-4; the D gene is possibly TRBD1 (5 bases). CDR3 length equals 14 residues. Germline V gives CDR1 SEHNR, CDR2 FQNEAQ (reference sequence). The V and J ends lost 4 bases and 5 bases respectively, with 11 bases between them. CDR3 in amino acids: CASSYGTVNEKLFF. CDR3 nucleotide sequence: TGTGCCAGCAGCTACGGGACGGTGAATGAAAAACTGTTTTTT.

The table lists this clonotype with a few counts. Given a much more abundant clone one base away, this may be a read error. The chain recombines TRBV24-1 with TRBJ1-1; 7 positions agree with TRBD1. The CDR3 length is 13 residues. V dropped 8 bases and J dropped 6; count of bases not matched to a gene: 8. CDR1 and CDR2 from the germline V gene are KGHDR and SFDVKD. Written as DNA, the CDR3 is TGTGCCACCATGGAGGGGGCGGACGCTGAAGCTTTCTTT. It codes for CATMEGADAEAFF.

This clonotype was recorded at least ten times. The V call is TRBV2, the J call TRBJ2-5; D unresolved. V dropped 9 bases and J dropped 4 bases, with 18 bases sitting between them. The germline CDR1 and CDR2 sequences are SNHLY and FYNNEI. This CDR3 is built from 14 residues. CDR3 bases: TGTGCCAGTTCCGTGATCAACAATCTAGAGACCCAGTACTTC. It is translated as CASSVINNLETQYF.

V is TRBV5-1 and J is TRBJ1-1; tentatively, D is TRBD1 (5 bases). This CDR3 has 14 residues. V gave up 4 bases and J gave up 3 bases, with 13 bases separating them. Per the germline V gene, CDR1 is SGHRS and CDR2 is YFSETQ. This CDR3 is CASSQDSTDTEAFF. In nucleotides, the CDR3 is TGCGCCAGCAGCCAAGACTCGACAGACACTGAAGCTTTCTTT.

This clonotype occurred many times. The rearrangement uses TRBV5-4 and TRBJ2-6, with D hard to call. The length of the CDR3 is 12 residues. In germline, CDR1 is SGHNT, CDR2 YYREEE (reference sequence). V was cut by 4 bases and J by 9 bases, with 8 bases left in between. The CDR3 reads CASSASGNVLTF. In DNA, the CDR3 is TGTGCCAGCAGCGCCAGTGGCAACGTCCTGACTTTC.

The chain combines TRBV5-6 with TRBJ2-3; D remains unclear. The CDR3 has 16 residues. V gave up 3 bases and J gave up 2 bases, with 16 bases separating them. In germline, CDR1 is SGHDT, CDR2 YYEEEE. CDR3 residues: CASSSAGWIFTDTQYF. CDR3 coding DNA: TGTGCCAGCAGCTCCGCCGGTTGGATCTTCACAGATACGCAGTATTTT.

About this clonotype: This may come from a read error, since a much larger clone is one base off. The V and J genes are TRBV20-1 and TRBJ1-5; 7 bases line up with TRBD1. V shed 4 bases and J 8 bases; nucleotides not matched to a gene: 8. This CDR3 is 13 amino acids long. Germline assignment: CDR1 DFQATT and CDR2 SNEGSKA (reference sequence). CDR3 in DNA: TGCAGTGCTACCGGACAGGTCAAGGAGCCCCAGCATTTT. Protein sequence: CSATGQVKEPQHF.

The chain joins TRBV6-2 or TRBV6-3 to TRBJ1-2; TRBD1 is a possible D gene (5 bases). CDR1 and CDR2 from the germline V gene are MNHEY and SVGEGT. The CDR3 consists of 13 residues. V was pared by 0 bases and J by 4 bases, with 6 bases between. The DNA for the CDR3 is TGTGCCAGCAGTTACTCGGGGACCTATGGCTACACCTTC. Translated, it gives CASSYSGTYGYTF.

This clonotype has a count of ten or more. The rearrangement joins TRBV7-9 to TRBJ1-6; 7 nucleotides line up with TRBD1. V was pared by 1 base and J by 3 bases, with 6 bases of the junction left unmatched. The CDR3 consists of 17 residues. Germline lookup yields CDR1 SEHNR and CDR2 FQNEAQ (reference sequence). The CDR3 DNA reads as TGTGCCAGCAGCTTAGGACAGGGACGAAACTATAATTCACCCCTCCACTTT. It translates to CASSLGQGRNYNSPLHF.

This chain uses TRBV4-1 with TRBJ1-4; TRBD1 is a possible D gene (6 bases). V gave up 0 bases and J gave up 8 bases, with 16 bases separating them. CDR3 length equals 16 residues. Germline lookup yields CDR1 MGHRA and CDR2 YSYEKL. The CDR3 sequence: CASSQDPTGRYEKLFF. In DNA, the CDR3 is TGCGCCAGCAGCCAAGATCCCACAGGGCGGTACGAAAAACTGTTTTTT.

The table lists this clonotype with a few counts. The CDR3, as DNA: TGTGCCAGCAGCTTGGGTCGGGGGGCACAAGAGACCCAGTACTTC. It translates to CASSLGRGAQETQYF. This sequence joins TRBV5-4 and TRBJ2-5, with a tentative D call TRBD2 (7 bases). Germline CDR1 is SGHNT and CDR2 is YYREEE (reference sequence). There are 15 residues in the CDR3. V lost 0 bases to trimming and J lost 2 bases, with 11 bases between them.

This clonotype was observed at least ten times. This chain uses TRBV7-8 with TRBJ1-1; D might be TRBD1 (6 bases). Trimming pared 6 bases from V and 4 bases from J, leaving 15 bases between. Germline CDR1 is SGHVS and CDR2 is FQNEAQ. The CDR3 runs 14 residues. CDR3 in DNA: TGTGCCAGCAGGAGGGGGGGCGCTGGCACTGAAGCTTTCTTT. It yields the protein CASRRGGAGTEAFF.

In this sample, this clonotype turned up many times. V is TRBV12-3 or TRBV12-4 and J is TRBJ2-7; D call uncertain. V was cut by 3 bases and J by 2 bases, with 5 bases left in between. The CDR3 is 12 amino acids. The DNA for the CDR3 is TGTGCCAGCAGTTTGTGGACCTACGAGCAGTACTTC. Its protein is CASSLWTYEQYF.

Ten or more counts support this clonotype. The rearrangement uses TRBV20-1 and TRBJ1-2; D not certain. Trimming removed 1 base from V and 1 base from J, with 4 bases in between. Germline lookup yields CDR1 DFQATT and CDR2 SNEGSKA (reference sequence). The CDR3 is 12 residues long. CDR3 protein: CSARGLNYGYTF. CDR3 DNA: TGCAGTGCTAGAGGTCTTAACTATGGCTACACCTTC.